This is a list of T cell receptor beta chains from one sample in a study of blood T cells in healthy people across ages. TCRdb re-derived calls from the 5' RACE reads in MiXCR, one entry per CDR3 protein. Among around 1,900,000 distinct CDR3 sequences listed, 39% were seen once. The sequencing sample was made of blood. These receptors all stem from a human donor in good health. The CDR3 runs from the conserved cysteine through the conserved F or W. The D gene is left open where the match is weak. Only some rows state a clone size, as once, few, many or a class for expanded clones.

>.|TRBV12-3/TRBV12-4|TRBJ2-7|.
TGTGCCAGCACCACGTCAGGAGGCTCCGAGCAGTACTTC
CASTTSGGSEQYF
>.|TRBV6-1|TRBJ1-2|.
TGTGCCAGCAGTGGTGGGCAACGTCTCTATGGCTACACCTTC
CASSGGQRLYGYTF
>few|TRBV29-1|TRBJ1-4|.
TGCAGCGTTGCCGTCCAGGCTAATGAAAAACTGTTTTTT
CSVAVQANEKLFF
>.|TRBV12-3/TRBV12-4|TRBJ1-1|.
TGTGCCAGCAGCATCATCCCGACGGGGAACACTGAAGCTTTCTTT
CASSIIPTGNTEAFF
>few|TRBV4-3|TRBJ1-2|.
TGCGCCAGCAGCCCCCAGCCTTGGGCGGGGGGCTACACCTTC
CASSPQPWAGGYTF
>.|TRBV11-2|TRBJ2-2|.
TGTGCCAGCAGCCCCGGGAGCACAACCGGGGAGCTGTTTTTT
CASSPGSTTGELFF
>.|TRBV6-6|TRBJ1-2|TRBD1
TGTGCCAGCAGTCCGGGGACAGCCTTTGGCTACACCTTC
CASSPGTAFGYTF
>few|TRBV6-1|TRBJ2-3|.
TGTGCCAGCAGTGAAGCGGCGACAGCTAGCACAGATACGCAGTATTTT
CASSEAATASTDTQYF
>.|TRBV7-2|TRBJ2-2|.
TGTGCCAGCAGCTTAGAGCAGGGATTTACCGGGGAGCTGTTTTTT
CASSLEQGFTGELFF
>few|TRBV6-5|TRBJ2-3|.
TGTGCCAGCAGTTGGACCCGGACTACCTTTCCAGATACGCAGTATTTT
CASSWTRTTFPDTQYF
>.|TRBV3-1|TRBJ2-1|.
TGTGCCAGCAGCCATCGCCTCTCGTTGTTCTTC
CASSHRLSLFF
>few|TRBV29-1|TRBJ1-2|.
TGCAGCGTCTCTGACGGGGGCGGCTATGGCTACACCTTC
CSVSDGGGYGYTF
>.|TRBV7-2|TRBJ2-5|TRBD1
TGTGCCAGCAGCCTTATGGGACAGGGGGGCGAGACCCAGTACTTC
CASSLMGQGGETQYF
>.|TRBV7-8|TRBJ2-5|.
TGTGCCAGCAGATCCTATAAAGGGACCCAGTACTTC
CASRSYKGTQYF
>.|TRBV4-2|TRBJ1-4|TRBD1
TGTGCCAGCAGCCGCAAACGCGGGACAGCCAACGAAAAACTGTTTTTT
CASSRKRGTANEKLFF
>.|TRBV7-6|TRBJ2-5|TRBD2
TGTGCCAGCAGCTTACTAGCGGGGGGGCCAGGAGAGACCCAGTACTTC
CASSLLAGGPGETQYF
>.|TRBV4-3|TRBJ2-7|TRBD1
TGCGCCAGCAGCCAGGGTATACCGGGACAGGGTGTAGGCTACGAGCAGTACTTC
CASSQGIPGQGVGYEQYF
>.|TRBV12-3/TRBV12-4|TRBJ1-1|.
TGTGCCAGCAGACTCGGGGGCCTGCAGGGCACTGAAGCTTTCTTT
CASRLGGLQGTEAFF
>.|TRBV29-1|TRBJ2-7|TRBD1
TGCAGCGTTGGTAGGGGGCGTAGCTACGAGCAGTACTTC
CSVGRGRSYEQYF
>once|TRBV6-5|TRBJ1-4|.
TGTGCCAGCAGTCCAAGGGCAGGAAAACTGTTTTTT
CASSPRAGKLFF
>.|TRBV10-3|TRBJ2-3|TRBD1
TGTGCCATCAGTTTGACAGGGGGCCCAGATACGCAGTATTTT
CAISLTGGPDTQYF
>few|TRBV5-6|TRBJ1-5|.
TGTGCCAGCAGCTTGGCCGTTGAGGGGTTCACACAGCCCCAGCATTTT
CASSLAVEGFTQPQHF
>.|TRBV5-1|TRBJ2-5|TRBD1
TGCGCCAGCAGCCCTGGGACAGGGACGGCACAAGAGACCCAGTACTTC
CASSPGTGTAQETQYF
>.|TRBV12-3/TRBV12-4|TRBJ2-5|.
TGTGCCAGCAGCCCTGAGAGGGGGGGCGAAGAGACCCAGTACTTC
CASSPERGGEETQYF